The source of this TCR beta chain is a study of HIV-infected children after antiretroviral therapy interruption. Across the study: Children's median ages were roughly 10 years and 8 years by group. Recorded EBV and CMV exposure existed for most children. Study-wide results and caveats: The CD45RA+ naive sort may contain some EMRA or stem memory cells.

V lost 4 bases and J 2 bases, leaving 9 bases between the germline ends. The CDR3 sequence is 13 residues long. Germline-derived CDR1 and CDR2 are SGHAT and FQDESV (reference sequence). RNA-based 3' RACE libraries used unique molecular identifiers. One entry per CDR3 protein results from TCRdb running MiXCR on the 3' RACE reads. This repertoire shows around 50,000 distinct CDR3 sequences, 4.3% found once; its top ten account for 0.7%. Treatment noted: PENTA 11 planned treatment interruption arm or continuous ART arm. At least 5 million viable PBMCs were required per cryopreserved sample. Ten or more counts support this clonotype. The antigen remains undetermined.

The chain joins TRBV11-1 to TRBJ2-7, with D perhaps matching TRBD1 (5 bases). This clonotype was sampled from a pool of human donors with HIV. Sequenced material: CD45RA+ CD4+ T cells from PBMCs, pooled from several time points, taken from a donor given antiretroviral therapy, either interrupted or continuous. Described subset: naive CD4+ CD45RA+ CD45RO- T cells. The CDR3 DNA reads TGTGCCAGCAGCTCCAGACAGACCTACGAGCAGTACTTC. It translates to CASSSRQTYEQYF.